The clone carrying this T cell receptor beta chain was detected only once. Here immunoSEQ multiplex PCR was the method, and the copy in TCRdb shows in-frame clones only, minus some. Found here are 80,000 to 95,000 clones, around 95% of them singletons; the top ten hold 1.3% to 1.5%. This entry is derived from a study of T cell changes during pregnancy in multiple sclerosis. The sequence came from a female donor in good health, enrolled as a control in a pregnancy study. The sample was peripheral blood, taken in the third trimester of pregnancy.

The CDR3 here is CASRPLTTNTEAFF. CDR3 bases: TGTGCCAGCAGACCCCTGACAACGAACACTGAAGCTTTCTTT. The rearrangement uses TRBV6-1 and TRBJ1-1; D ambiguous. The V end lost 6 bases, the J end lost 1 base, and 12 bases lay between the germline ends. Germline CDR1 MNHNS, CDR2 SASEGT. The CDR3 contains 14 residues.